A single sample gave rise to the 4 T cell receptor beta chains below, sequenced in a study of neurological immune-mediated disorders (dated by TCRdb to between 2018 and 2021). Libraries were prepared through 5' RACE. Sequencing was performed on an Illumina HiSeq 2500. Clones were called with MiXCR by TCRdb after fastp trimmed the public reads at Q25, and only in-frame beta chains were retained. Merged by CDR3 protein, the rows form single entries marked with the most common genes and DNA. The sample records 55,000 to 75,000 distinct CDR3 sequences, around 5% of which are singletons. The top ten clonotypes cover roughly 6% of the sample. Sequences were obtained from PBMCs. The origin of the receptors is a human donor with multiple sclerosis. The donor label of this sample is uncertain.

This clonotype was observed at least ten times. The chain uses TRBV6-5 and TRBJ1-4, with TRBD1 identical over 8 bases. Germline CDR1 is MNHEY and CDR2 is SVGAGI. This CDR3 region has 13 residues. After removal of 2 bases from V and 10 bases from J, the junction contained 3 bases not matched to a gene. In nucleotides, the CDR3 is TGTGCCAGCAGTTACACAGGGGGGGGAAAACTGTTTTTT. This translates into CASSYTGGGKLFF.

This clonotype has at least ten counts. V and J are TRBV24-1 and TRBJ2-2; tentative D call: TRBD1 (5 bases). The germline V and J ends were trimmed by 11 bases and 3 bases, with 9 bases remaining between them. The germline V gene encodes CDR1 KGHDR and CDR2 SFDVKD. This CDR3 comprises 12 residues. The CDR3 spells CAIQQDTGELFF. The DNA of the CDR3 is TGTGCCATCCAACAGGACACCGGGGAGCTGTTTTTT.

In its sample, this clonotype was seen many times. The chain employs TRBV7-9 and TRBJ1-5; TRBD1 aligns across 10 bases. Germline-derived CDR1 and CDR2 are SEHNR and FQNEAQ (reference sequence). CDR3 size: 17 residues. Trimming took 2 bases from V and 3 from J; bases not matched to a gene: 7. CDR3 loop: CASSLRDRGSANQPQHF. The CDR3 region has the DNA TGTGCCAGCAGCTTAAGGGACAGGGGTTCTGCCAATCAGCCCCAGCATTTT.

Many counts were recorded for this clonotype. This sequence joins TRBV5-1 and TRBJ1-1; tentative D call: TRBD1 (5 bases). Looked up from germline, CDR1 is SGHRS and CDR2 is YFSETQ. The CDR3 is 17 amino acids. V dropped 7 bases and J dropped 8 bases, with 30 bases sitting between them. CDR3 in DNA: TGCGCCAGCGGGCTCGCTGGGACGACGAAGGCTCAAGAGGAAGCTTTCTTT. This sequence encodes CASGLAGTTKAQEEAFF.